A single sample is the source of the 6 T cell receptor beta chains below, sequenced in a study of metastatic and nonmetastatic thyroid tumors. TCRdb recomputed clones from the PCR reads via MiXCR. The sample shows about 21,000 clones, around a quarter of them seen only once. All patients reached thyroid surgery having received no treatment beforehand. Sequenced material: blood. The receptor set was obtained from a female donor with papillary thyroid cancer or a benign thyroid nodule (not recorded which). Some clones in this sample may be carry-over from other donors' samples.

There are many counts of this clone. Distinct nucleotide sequences in the sample also encode this CDR3. The chain links TRBV7-9 to TRBJ1-1; D may be TRBD1 (6 bases). The CDR3 contains 15 residues. Trimming removed 1 base from V and 0 bases from J, with 9 bases in between. In germline, CDR1 is SEHNR, CDR2 FQNEAQ (reference sequence). As DNA, the CDR3 is TGTGCCAGCAGCTTAGAGGACAGCCTGAACACTGAAGCTTTCTTT. Protein product: CASSLEDSLNTEAFF.

This clone was observed at least ten times. Given a much more abundant clone one base away, this may be a read error. This chain connects TRBV6-1 to TRBJ1-5, with no clear D. The CDR3 is 14 amino acids. V lost 5 bases to trimming and J lost 3 bases, with 11 bases between them. Germline lookup yields CDR1 MNHNS and CDR2 SASEGT. DNA for the CDR3: TGTGCCAGCAGTAAGGCCAGCTTCAATCAGCCCCAGCATTTT. Translation: CASSKASFNQPQHF.

Within the sample, this clone is medium-sized. One junction end does not reproduce the germline sequence, and a read error may be involved. The V gene is TRBV6-1, the J gene TRBJ1-2; D possibly corresponds to TRBD1 (5 bases). The CDR3 extends over 13 amino acids. Germline CDR1 reads MNHNS; CDR2 reads SASEGT. CDR3 sequence reads: CASSPPGPLNIFF. CDR3 in DNA: TGTGCCAGCAGTCCGCCGGGACCCTTAAACATCTTCTTC.

This clone turned up a few times. The chain is built from TRBV7-9 and TRBJ2-7; unclear D gene. Germline CDR1 is SEHNR and CDR2 is FQNEAQ (reference sequence). V lost 2 bases to trimming and J lost 4 bases, with 3 bases between them. This CDR3 spans 11 amino acids. CDR3 loop: CASSLRYEQYF. CDR3 DNA: TGTGCCAGCAGCTTAAGATACGAGCAGTACTTC.

The chain uses TRBV27 and TRBJ2-1, with 11 bases matching TRBD2. The CDR3 covers 18 residues. J gave up 3 bases and V 3 bases, and 10 bases lay outside the gene matches. Germline V lookup: CDR1 MNHEY, CDR2 SMNVEV (reference sequence). CDR3: CASSFHSGRARVYNEQFF. CDR3 bases: TGTGCCAGCAGTTTTCATAGCGGGAGGGCCAGGGTCTACAATGAGCAGTTCTTC.

This clone was observed a handful of times. One end of the junction varies from germline; a read error may be responsible. This sequence joins TRBV12-3 or TRBV12-4 and TRBJ2-5; tentative D call: TRBD2 (6 bases). The length of the CDR3 is 12 residues. The CDR3 spells CASSTGVETHYF. Written as DNA, the CDR3 is TGTGCCAGCAGTACGGGAGTGGAGACCCATTACTTC.